These 21 T cell receptor beta chains were sequenced from one sample in a study of early T cells in non-severe SARS-CoV-2 infection. TCRdb re-called the 5' RACE reads through MiXCR, storing one row per CDR3 protein. The data contain approximately 97,000 distinct CDR3 sequences, approximately 11% of them singletons. The material was whole blood, obtained at baseline. These receptors all come from an adult who was a healthcare worker with PCR-confirmed SARS-CoV-2 infection or an uninfected control (not recorded which).

This clonotype appeared a few times. The rearrangement joins TRBV30 to TRBJ1-5, with D unresolved. This CDR3 spans 14 amino acids. Germline-derived CDR1 and CDR2 are GTSNPN and SVGIG (reference sequence). The ends were cut back, 0 bases at V and 2 bases at J, with 8 bases in the middle. CDR3 sequence (DNA): TGTGCCTGGAGTGTGGGGATGGGCAATCAGCCCCAGCATTTT. Residues: CAWSVGMGNQPQHF. Supplemented by reference TRBV30 and TRBJ1-5, the full variable domain reads SQTIHQWPATLVQPVGSPLSLECTVEGTSNPNLYWYRQAAGRGLQLLFYSVGIGQISSEVPQNLSASRPQDRQFILSSKKLLLSDSGFYLCAWSVGMGNQPQHFGDGTRLSIL.

CDR3 bases: TGTGCCAGCAGCTCCCTAGCGGGGGGTACAAATGAGCAGTTCTTC. It is translated as CASSSLAGGTNEQFF. V usage is TRBV7-8 and J usage is TRBJ2-1; 11 bases agree with TRBD2. Germline V gives CDR1 SGHVS, CDR2 FQNEAQ. Trimming took 4 bases from V and 7 from J; bases not matched to a gene: 6. CDR3 length equals 15 residues.

In its sample, this clonotype was seen many times. This chain uses TRBV11-2 with TRBJ2-2; 10 bases are a match to TRBD2. The J segment lost 7 bases and the V segment lost 5 bases, leaving 10 bases of the junction unmatched. CDR3 length equals 16 residues. CDR1 is SGHAT and CDR2 is FQNNGV in the germline V gene. The CDR3 reads CASSRRAGGPDGELFF. The CDR3 nucleotides are TGTGCCAGCAGCCGACGAGCGGGAGGGCCGGACGGGGAGCTGTTTTTT.

This chain connects TRBV12-3 or TRBV12-4 to TRBJ2-7; TRBD2 matches at 8 bases. Trimming removed 5 bases from V and 4 bases from J; junction bases left unmatched: 13. The CDR3 is 16 amino acids. CDR3 nucleotide sequence: TGTGCCAGCAGTGAGGGGACCGGGAGGGCCTTATACGAGCAGTACTTC. Its translation is CASSEGTGRALYEQYF.

This clonotype was detected ten times or more. The V and J genes are TRBV4-3 and TRBJ2-7; D unresolved. V lost 1 base and J lost 3, with 10 bases in between. In germline, CDR1 is LGHNA, CDR2 YSLEER. The CDR3 runs 14 residues. The chain's CDR3 is CASSQGHRNYEQYF. As DNA, the CDR3 is TGCGCCAGCAGCCAAGGCCATAGGAACTACGAGCAGTACTTC.

The chain combines TRBV30 with TRBJ1-6; 8 bases line up with TRBD1. Germline V lookup: CDR1 GTSNPN, CDR2 SVGIG (reference sequence). The CDR3 has 14 residues. V shed 0 bases, J shed 9 bases, and the junction held 4 bases outside the gene matches. The CDR3 here is CAWSVGQGSSPLHF. The DNA of the CDR3 is TGTGCCTGGAGTGTAGGACAGGGCAGTTCACCCCTCCACTTT.

The CDR3 DNA reads as TGTGCCAGCAGCCAAGAATTGGACAGGGGGATAACATCGACTGAAGCTTTCTTT. Its translation: CASSQELDRGITSTEAFF. The rearrangement uses TRBV4-2 and TRBJ1-1; 10 bases fit TRBD1. The germline CDR1 and CDR2 sequences are LGHNA and YNFKEQ. CDR3 length: 18 residues. The V gene end was trimmed by 0 bases and the J gene end by 5 bases; junction bases not matched to a gene: 12.

This clonotype was observed at least ten times. The chain links TRBV29-1 to TRBJ2-7; unclear D gene. The V end lost 2 bases, the J end lost 3 bases, and 14 bases lay between the germline ends. The germline V gene encodes CDR1 SQVTM and CDR2 ANQGSEA. This CDR3 has 14 amino acids. Here the CDR3 reads CSVEKTNPVYEQYF. The CDR3 bases are TGCAGCGTTGAAAAAACCAACCCCGTCTACGAGCAGTACTTC.

The gene calls are TRBV10-3 and TRBJ2-7, with 8 bases identical to TRBD1. Germline V CDR1 and CDR2: ENHRY, SYGVKD. This CDR3 comprises 12 residues. After removal of 6 bases from V and 5 bases from J, the junction contained 3 bases not matched to a gene. The CDR3: CAIRDREDEQYF. As DNA, the CDR3 is TGTGCCATCAGGGACAGGGAAGACGAGCAGTACTTC.

Only a few counts were recorded for this clonotype. The chain links TRBV25-1 to TRBJ2-1; 7 positions agree with TRBD2. J was trimmed by 3 bases and V by 5 bases; bases with no gene match: 10. This CDR3 is 16 amino acids long. Germline V gives CDR1 MGHDK, CDR2 SYGVNS. The CDR3 loop reads CASSPPASGYYNEQFF. CDR3 bases: TGTGCCAGCAGTCCCCCAGCTAGCGGATACTACAATGAGCAGTTCTTC.

The J gene is TRBJ2-3, the V gene TRBV19; no definite D call. Germline values: CDR1 LNHDA, CDR2 SQIVND (reference sequence). This CDR3 comprises 15 residues. V was shortened by 0 bases and J by 0 bases, with 7 bases between the two germline ends. Written as DNA, the CDR3 is TGTGCCAGTAGTATAGAACCTACTAGCACAGATACGCAGTATTTT. Protein product: CASSIEPTSTDTQYF.

V usage is TRBV4-1 and J usage is TRBJ2-7, with 12 bases identical to TRBD1. The V gene's germline CDR1 is MGHRA and CDR2 YSYEKL. This CDR3 contains 18 residues. V trimming: 0 bases; J trimming: 0 bases; junction bases outside the gene matches: 6. The CDR3 coding sequence is TGCGCCAGCAGCCAAGACCCGGGACAGGGGGCACACTCCTACGAGCAGTACTTC. Translation: CASSQDPGQGAHSYEQYF.

This clonotype was seen a handful of times. The CDR3 region is CASSVLDITNTEAFF. As DNA, the CDR3 is TGTGCCAGCAGTGTCCTGGACATAACGAACACTGAAGCTTTCTTT. This chain connects TRBV2 to TRBJ1-1; a weak D match, TRBD1 (5 bases). Trimming pared 4 bases from V and 1 base from J, leaving 13 bases between. Germline V gene data show CDR1 as SNHLY and CDR2 as FYNNEI. CDR3 length: 15 residues. Together with reference TRBV2 and TRBJ1-1, the CDR3 gives the full variable domain: EPEVTQTPSHQVTQMGQEVILRCVPISNHLYFYWYRQILGQKVEFLVSFYNNEISEKSEIFDDQFSVERPDGSNFTLKIRSTKLEDSAMYFCASSVLDITNTEAFFGQGTRLTVV.

This chain joins TRBV24-1 and TRBJ2-3, with 9 nucleotides matching TRBD2. This CDR3 has 15 amino acids. Germline trimming cut 5 bases from V and 4 bases from J; bases unmatched to any gene: 6. CDR1 and CDR2 from the germline V gene are KGHDR and SFDVKD. Here the CDR3 reads CATSALAGNPDTQYF. The DNA for the CDR3 is TGTGCCACCAGTGCCCTAGCGGGGAATCCAGATACGCAGTATTTT.

This clonotype has ten or more counts. The CDR3 region has the DNA TGCAGTGCTTTTAGCGGGAGCCGAACCGGGGAGCTGTTTTTT. Protein sequence: CSAFSGSRTGELFF. J is TRBJ2-2 and V is TRBV20-1; TRBD2 matches at 9 bases. There are 14 residues in the CDR3. The junction had 6 bases not matched to a gene; V was cut back by 5 bases and J by 5 bases. Germline loops: CDR1 DFQATT, CDR2 SNEGSKA (reference sequence).

As regards this clonotype: The junction shows a germline mismatch at one end, possibly a read error. The genes are TRBV6-1 and TRBJ2-2; TRBD1 matches at 10 bases. CDR1 MNHNS and CDR2 SASEGT come from the germline V gene. The CDR3 has 17 residues. In DNA form, the CDR3 reads TGTGCCAGCAGTGAGTTTGGGACAGGGGAGAACACCGGTGAGCTGTTTTTT. Residues: CASSEFGTGENTGELFF.

This clonotype was recorded a few times. The chain couples TRBV7-2 to TRBJ2-3; D perhaps matches TRBD1 (5 bases). Germline loops: CDR1 SGHTA, CDR2 FQGNSA. CDR3 size: 12 residues. With 3 bases removed from V and 7 bases from J, the gap between germline ends came to 8 bases. CDR3: CASSLTENTQYF. CDR3 nucleotide sequence: TGTGCCAGCAGCTTGACAGAGAATACGCAGTATTTT.

V is TRBV7-6 and J is TRBJ2-1; D is tentatively TRBD1 or TRBD2 (5 bases each). CDR1 is SGHVS and CDR2 is FNYEAQ in the germline V gene. V lost 7 bases and J lost 0, with 13 bases in between. This CDR3 has 15 amino acids. The CDR3: CASTNGASSYNEQFF. The CDR3 nucleotides are TGTGCCAGCACTAACGGGGCCAGCTCCTACAATGAGCAGTTCTTC.

CDR3 in DNA: TGTGCCAGCAGCCCGCGAGGGTACGAGAACACTGAAGCTTTCTTT. Translating it yields CASSPRGYENTEAFF. The V call is TRBV14, the J call TRBJ1-1; no clear D gene. The CDR3 totals 15 residues. V shed 4 bases and J shed 1 base, with 13 bases lying between them. Per the germline V gene, CDR1 is SGHDN and CDR2 is FVKESK.

This clonotype was picked up a small number of times. The gene calls are TRBV12-3 or TRBV12-4 and TRBJ2-7; 7 positions agree with TRBD1. The CDR3 runs to 16 residues. Trimming cost V 7 bases and J 6 bases; bases outside gene matches: 18. DNA of the CDR3: TGTGCCAGCACCCAGAGACAGGGCGCGGGTGTCGGCGAGCAGTACTTC. Amino acid sequence: CASTQRQGAGVGEQYF.

This clonotype has ten or more counts. The chain employs TRBV18 and TRBJ1-1, with D hard to call. Germline V CDR1 and CDR2: KGHSH, LQKENI. V lost 1 base to trimming and J lost 1 base, with 7 bases between them. The CDR3 is made up of 14 amino acids. In DNA form, the CDR3 reads TGTGCCAGCTCACCACTAGGGTCGAACACTGAAGCTTTCTTT. This translates into CASSPLGSNTEAFF.